A selection of T cell receptor beta chains follows, all from one sample in a study of blood T cell repertoires in COVID-19. Assay used: immunoSEQ multiplex PCR; TCRdb lists only in-frame clones, some missing. The sample has 180,000 or so clones, around four fifths seen once. Sequenced input: peripheral blood. The receptors derive from a man in his forties who had recovered from COVID-19. CDR3s include the opening cysteine and the closing phenylalanine or tryptophan. The D gene is left open where the match is weak. The size entry is marked missing in some rows and otherwise reads once, few, many or a size class.

CDR3 protein: CASSPGQNYGYTF; CDR3 DNA: TGTGCCAGCAGCCCCGGACAGAACTATGGCTACACCTTC; D gene: NA; V gene: TRBV6-2/TRBV6-3; clone size: NA; J gene: TRBJ1-2
CDR3 protein: CASSPPGTSGWYYNEQFF; CDR3 DNA: TGTGCCAGCTCACCACCGGGGACTAGCGGGTGGTACTACAATGAGCAGTTCTTC; D gene: TRBD2; V gene: TRBV18; clone size: NA; J gene: TRBJ2-1
CDR3 protein: CASSTGSYEQYF; CDR3 DNA: TGTGCCAGCTCCACAGGGTCCTACGAGCAGTACTTC; D gene: NA; V gene: TRBV19; clone size: NA; J gene: TRBJ2-7
CDR3 protein: CASSISPDRSYEQYF; CDR3 DNA: TGTGCCAGTAGTATTTCCCCGGACAGATCCTACGAGCAGTACTTC; D gene: NA; V gene: TRBV19; clone size: NA; J gene: TRBJ2-7
CDR3 protein: CASSIDLYRYGYTF; CDR3 DNA: TGTGCCAGTAGTATAGACCTGTACCGGTATGGCTACACCTTC; D gene: NA; V gene: TRBV19; clone size: NA; J gene: TRBJ1-2
CDR3 protein: CASSSYRELGTQYF; CDR3 DNA: TGTGCCAGCAGCTCTTACAGGGAGTTGGGGACCCAGTACTTC; D gene: NA; V gene: TRBV11-3; clone size: once; J gene: TRBJ2-5
CDR3 protein: CASSLVTEGLTF; CDR3 DNA: TGTGCCAGCAGTTTAGTGACGGAGGGGCTCACCTTC; D gene: NA; V gene: TRBV28; clone size: NA; J gene: TRBJ1-2
CDR3 protein: CASSRVSTAQYF; CDR3 DNA: TGTGCCAGCAGTAGAGTGTCCACGGCCCAGTACTTC; D gene: NA; V gene: TRBV6-2/TRBV6-3; clone size: NA; J gene: TRBJ2-5
CDR3 protein: CASSRTGRSDYGYTF; CDR3 DNA: TGTGCCAGCAGTCGTACAGGGCGATCTGACTATGGCTACACCTTC; D gene: NA; V gene: TRBV14; clone size: NA; J gene: TRBJ1-2
CDR3 protein: CASSFDPGQGAAGTF; CDR3 DNA: TGTGCCAGCAGCTTTGATCCGGGACAGGGGGCTGCTGGCACCTTC; D gene: TRBD1; V gene: TRBV5-5; clone size: NA; J gene: TRBJ1-2
CDR3 protein: CASSLGVRGGEQYF; CDR3 DNA: TGTGCCAGCAGCTTAGGTGTCCGGGGGGGCGAGCAGTACTTC; D gene: TRBD2; V gene: TRBV13; clone size: NA; J gene: TRBJ2-7
CDR3 protein: CAIWEGPGYGGYTF; CDR3 DNA: TGTGCCATCTGGGAGGGACCAGGGTATGGGGGCTACACCTTC; D gene: NA; V gene: TRBV10-3; clone size: NA; J gene: TRBJ1-2
CDR3 protein: CASTPTGGYGYTF; CDR3 DNA: TGTGCCAGCACCCCGACAGGGGGGTATGGCTACACCTTC; D gene: TRBD1; V gene: TRBV28; clone size: NA; J gene: TRBJ1-2
CDR3 protein: CASGGGNSPLHF; CDR3 DNA: TGTGCCAGCGGAGGAGGGAATTCACCCCTCCACTTT; D gene: NA; V gene: TRBV28; clone size: NA; J gene: TRBJ1-6
CDR3 protein: CASSLTGTGDSTDTQYF; CDR3 DNA: TGTGCCAGCAGCTTAACTGGGACAGGTGATAGCACAGATACGCAGTATTTT; D gene: TRBD1; V gene: TRBV7-3; clone size: NA; J gene: TRBJ2-3
CDR3 protein: CASVAGGHLEQYF; CDR3 DNA: TGTGCTAGTGTGGCGGGGGGGCATCTCGAGCAGTACTTC; D gene: TRBD2; V gene: TRBV12-5; clone size: NA; J gene: TRBJ2-7
CDR3 protein: CASSSSYEQYF; CDR3 DNA: TGTGCCAGTAGCTCCTCCTACGAGCAGTACTTC; D gene: NA; V gene: TRBV19; clone size: NA; J gene: TRBJ2-7
CDR3 protein: CASGYIQGGGLDTEAFF; CDR3 DNA: TGTGCTAGTGGTTACATTCAGGGTGGCGGTTTGGACACTGAAGCTTTCTTT; D gene: NA; V gene: TRBV12-5; clone size: NA; J gene: TRBJ1-1
CDR3 protein: CASSYNAGGGNQPQHF; CDR3 DNA: TGTGCCAGCAGTTACAACGCGGGAGGGGGGAATCAGCCCCAGCATTTT; D gene: NA; V gene: TRBV6-5; clone size: NA; J gene: TRBJ1-5
CDR3 protein: CASSKKGQPLNTIYF; CDR3 DNA: TGTGCCAGCAGCAAAAAGGGACAGCCGTTAAACACCATATATTTT; D gene: TRBD1; V gene: TRBV13; clone size: NA; J gene: TRBJ1-3
CDR3 protein: CASSFRSANEQYF; CDR3 DNA: TGTGCCAGCAGCTTCCGAAGCGCGAACGAGCAGTACTTC; D gene: NA; V gene: TRBV5-8; clone size: NA; J gene: TRBJ2-7
CDR3 protein: CASSLDRGNYGYTF; CDR3 DNA: TGTGCCAGCAGTTTGGACAGGGGGAACTATGGCTACACCTTC; D gene: TRBD1; V gene: TRBV28; clone size: once; J gene: TRBJ1-2
CDR3 protein: CASSLYMGTSGRNTQYF; CDR3 DNA: TGTGCCAGCAGTTTATATATGGGGACTAGCGGGCGAAATACGCAGTATTTT; D gene: TRBD2; V gene: TRBV27; clone size: NA; J gene: TRBJ2-3
CDR3 protein: CASERRSNTGELFF; CDR3 DNA: TGTGCCAGCGAAAGGAGGTCGAACACCGGGGAGCTGTTTTTT; D gene: NA; V gene: TRBV6-5; clone size: NA; J gene: TRBJ2-2
CDR3 protein: CASSMQGAANGYTF; CDR3 DNA: TGTGCCAGTAGTATGCAAGGGGCTGCCAATGGCTACACCTTC; D gene: NA; V gene: TRBV19; clone size: NA; J gene: TRBJ1-2
CDR3 protein: CASSSSGKDTGELFF; CDR3 DNA: TGTGCCAGCAGCTCCAGCGGGAAAGACACCGGGGAGCTGTTTTTT; D gene: TRBD2; V gene: TRBV7-9; clone size: NA; J gene: TRBJ2-2
CDR3 protein: CASSLESPFVATGELFF; CDR3 DNA: TGTGCCAGCAGCTTAGAATCCCCGTTCGTGGCCACCGGGGAGCTGTTTTTT; D gene: NA; V gene: TRBV7-8; clone size: NA; J gene: TRBJ2-2
CDR3 protein: CASSSPSGGASEQFF; CDR3 DNA: TGTGCCAGCAGCTCCCCTAGCGGGGGGGCCTCTGAGCAGTTCTTC; D gene: TRBD2; V gene: TRBV7-2; clone size: few; J gene: TRBJ2-1
CDR3 protein: CASSLGLGNEQFF; CDR3 DNA: TGTGCCAGCAGCTTGGGACTAGGCAATGAGCAGTTCTTC; D gene: NA; V gene: TRBV5-6; clone size: once; J gene: TRBJ2-1
CDR3 protein: CASSVGGRDEQFF; CDR3 DNA: TGTGCCAGCAGTGTGGGAGGGCGCGATGAGCAGTTCTTC; D gene: TRBD2; V gene: TRBV12-3/TRBV12-4; clone size: NA; J gene: TRBJ2-1
CDR3 protein: CASSLSVAGTEAFF; CDR3 DNA: TGTGCCAGCAGCTTGTCGGTCGCGGGAACTGAAGCTTTCTTT; D gene: NA; V gene: TRBV7-6; clone size: NA; J gene: TRBJ1-1
CDR3 protein: CASSSSGGNNQPQHF; CDR3 DNA: TGTGCCAGCAGTTCTTCAGGGGGCAACAATCAGCCCCAGCATTTT; D gene: TRBD1; V gene: TRBV27; clone size: few; J gene: TRBJ1-5
CDR3 protein: CASSPRQNYNSPLHF; CDR3 DNA: TGTGCCAGCAGCCCAAGACAGAACTATAATTCACCCCTCCACTTT; D gene: NA; V gene: TRBV7-9; clone size: once; J gene: TRBJ1-6
CDR3 protein: CASSPPGGPSYEQYF; CDR3 DNA: TGTGCCAGCAGCCCGCCAGGGGGGCCTTCCTACGAGCAGTACTTC; D gene: NA; V gene: TRBV3-1/TRBV3-2; clone size: NA; J gene: TRBJ2-7
CDR3 protein: CASSLQGTPGANVLTF; CDR3 DNA: TGTGCCAGCAGCCTACAGGGGACCCCTGGGGCCAACGTCCTGACTTTC; D gene: TRBD1; V gene: TRBV7-2; clone size: NA; J gene: TRBJ2-6
CDR3 protein: CASSLSRNNEQFF; CDR3 DNA: TGTGCCAGCAGTTTATCGAGGAACAATGAGCAGTTCTTC; D gene: NA; V gene: TRBV27; clone size: NA; J gene: TRBJ2-1
CDR3 protein: CASSSYSGHYNEQFF; CDR3 DNA: TGTGCCAGCAGCTCCTATAGCGGGCACTACAATGAGCAGTTCTTC; D gene: TRBD2; V gene: TRBV7-9; clone size: NA; J gene: TRBJ2-1
CDR3 protein: CASSPGGLDTQYF; CDR3 DNA: TGTGCCAGCAGCCCAGGGGGTCTGGATACGCAGTATTTT; D gene: TRBD1; V gene: TRBV7-3; clone size: NA; J gene: TRBJ2-3
CDR3 protein: CASSQGTVFTLHF; CDR3 DNA: TGTGCCAGCAGCCAGGGGACAGTCTTCACCCTCCACTTT; D gene: TRBD1; V gene: TRBV3-1/TRBV3-2; clone size: NA; J gene: TRBJ1-6
CDR3 protein: CASSRGQGAQETQYF; CDR3 DNA: TGTGCCAGCTCACGGGGACAGGGCGCCCAAGAGACCCAGTACTTC; D gene: TRBD1; V gene: TRBV18; clone size: few; J gene: TRBJ2-5
CDR3 protein: CASGPGQGSYNEQFF; CDR3 DNA: TGTGCTAGTGGTCCGGGACAGGGCTCCTACAATGAGCAGTTCTTC; D gene: TRBD1; V gene: TRBV12-5; clone size: NA; J gene: TRBJ2-1
CDR3 protein: CASRTGVDTQYF; CDR3 DNA: TGTGCCAGCAGAACAGGGGTAGATACGCAGTATTTT; D gene: TRBD1; V gene: TRBV6-5; clone size: NA; J gene: TRBJ2-3
CDR3 protein: CAWSPGSNQPQHF; CDR3 DNA: TGTGCCTGGAGTCCGGGGAGCAATCAGCCCCAGCATTTT; D gene: NA; V gene: TRBV30; clone size: NA; J gene: TRBJ1-5
CDR3 protein: CASSIVGSNDYGYTF; CDR3 DNA: TGTGCCAGTAGTATTGTAGGGAGTAATGACTATGGCTACACCTTC; D gene: NA; V gene: TRBV19; clone size: NA; J gene: TRBJ1-2
CDR3 protein: CASSVSGNNEQFF; CDR3 DNA: TGTGCCAGCAGCGTAAGCGGAAACAATGAGCAGTTCTTC; D gene: NA; V gene: TRBV9; clone size: NA; J gene: TRBJ2-1
CDR3 protein: CASSLDGRGQPVYGYTF; CDR3 DNA: TGTGCCAGCAGCTTAGACGGTCGAGGACAGCCAGTCTATGGCTACACCTTC; D gene: NA; V gene: TRBV7-8; clone size: NA; J gene: TRBJ1-2
CDR3 protein: CASSNRMGYEQYF; CDR3 DNA: TGTGCCAGCAGCAACAGGATGGGTTACGAGCAGTACTTC; D gene: NA; V gene: TRBV27; clone size: NA; J gene: TRBJ2-7
CDR3 protein: CASMRGQGSFEQYF; CDR3 DNA: TGTGCCTCGATGAGGGGTCAGGGGTCTTTCGAGCAGTACTTC; D gene: NA; V gene: TRBV19; clone size: NA; J gene: TRBJ2-7
CDR3 protein: CASSQEGGGAGGANVLTF; CDR3 DNA: TGCGCCAGCAGCCAAGAGGGCGGGGGGGCCGGTGGGGCCAACGTCCTGACTTTC; D gene: TRBD2; V gene: TRBV4-3; clone size: NA; J gene: TRBJ2-6
CDR3 protein: CATSQRDRVDYTF; CDR3 DNA: TGTGCCACCAGTCAGCGGGACAGGGTCGACTACACCTTC; D gene: TRBD1; V gene: TRBV24-1; clone size: NA; J gene: TRBJ1-2
CDR3 protein: CASSQEGRKYEQYF; CDR3 DNA: TGCGCCAGCAGCCAAGAAGGGAGAAAGTACGAGCAGTACTTC; D gene: NA; V gene: TRBV4-1; clone size: NA; J gene: TRBJ2-7
CDR3 protein: CATSGGPVSYNEQFF; CDR3 DNA: TGTGCCACCAGCGGTGGGCCGGTCTCCTACAATGAGCAGTTCTTC; D gene: NA; V gene: TRBV15; clone size: NA; J gene: TRBJ2-1
CDR3 protein: CASSLARSPNEQFF; CDR3 DNA: TGTGCCAGCAGCTTAGCGCGGAGCCCCAATGAGCAGTTCTTC; D gene: NA; V gene: TRBV7-2; clone size: NA; J gene: TRBJ2-1
CDR3 protein: CSVIGLAGDIQYF; CDR3 DNA: TGCAGCGTTATCGGACTAGCGGGAGACATTCAGTACTTC; D gene: TRBD2; V gene: TRBV29-1; clone size: NA; J gene: TRBJ2-4
CDR3 protein: CACQQGANSPLHF; CDR3 DNA: TGTGCCTGCCAACAGGGGGCTAATTCACCCCTCCACTTT; D gene: TRBD1; V gene: TRBV30; clone size: few; J gene: TRBJ1-6
CDR3 protein: CASIEGQNTEAFF; CDR3 DNA: TGTGCCAGCATTGAGGGACAGAACACTGAAGCTTTCTTT; D gene: NA; V gene: TRBV12-3/TRBV12-4; clone size: NA; J gene: TRBJ1-1
CDR3 protein: CASSQGGGRNTEAFF; CDR3 DNA: TGTGCCAGCAGCCAAGGGGGGGGACGGAACACTGAAGCTTTCTTT; D gene: NA; V gene: TRBV3-1/TRBV3-2; clone size: many; J gene: TRBJ1-1
CDR3 protein: CASSQGQDNTDTQYF; CDR3 DNA: TGTGCCAGCAGCCAGGGACAAGATAACACAGATACGCAGTATTTT; D gene: NA; V gene: TRBV4-2; clone size: NA; J gene: TRBJ2-3
CDR3 protein: CASSLRWTGEIYGYTF; CDR3 DNA: TGTGCCAGCAGCTTGCGTTGGACAGGAGAGATCTATGGCTACACCTTC; D gene: TRBD1; V gene: TRBV5-5; clone size: NA; J gene: TRBJ1-2
CDR3 protein: CASSLGTGDTGELFF; CDR3 DNA: TGTGCCAGCAGCTTAGGGACAGGGGACACCGGGGAGCTGTTTTTT; D gene: TRBD1; V gene: TRBV7-9; clone size: few; J gene: TRBJ2-2